Below, 6 T cell receptor beta chains from the same sample are listed, as sequenced in a study of T cell changes during pregnancy in multiple sclerosis. This table comes from immunoSEQ multiplex PCR, and its TCRdb copy is limited to in-frame clones, with some not included. Of more than 45,000 clones listed, nearly 95% were seen once; the top ten hold approximately 0.27%. The sequenced sample was CD4+ T cells from peripheral blood mononuclear cells, obtained in the second trimester of pregnancy. These receptors all stem from a female donor with multiple sclerosis, enrolled in a pregnancy study.

The chain uses TRBV10-3 and TRBJ2-1; 8 bases map to TRBD2. Germline V lookup: CDR1 ENHRY, CDR2 SYGVKD. The length of the CDR3 is 16 residues. After removal of 5 bases from V and 4 bases from J, the junction contained 10 bases not matched to a gene. The CDR3: CAISSEAGAGYNEQFF. The CDR3 coding sequence is TGTGCCATCAGTTCTGAAGCGGGAGCGGGTTACAATGAGCAGTTCTTC.

This chain joins TRBV7-6 and TRBJ2-3, with D maybe TRBD2 (6 bases). The CDR3 loop spans 14 amino acids. Between the trimmed V and J ends, which lost 1 base and 6 bases, there was a span of 11 bases. Germline-derived CDR1 and CDR2 are SGHVS and FNYEAQ. CDR3 nucleotide sequence: TGTGCCAGCAGCTTAGAGGCAGGAGGGGATACGCAGTATTTT. As protein: CASSLEAGGDTQYF.

The CDR3 DNA reads TGTGCCTGGCTTAGGGGGACACCCTACAATGAGCAGTTCTTC. Amino acids: CAWLRGTPYNEQFF. This chain uses TRBV30 with TRBJ2-1; tentative D call: TRBD1 (6 bases). The CDR3 has 14 residues. CDR1 GTSNPN and CDR2 SVGIG come from the germline V gene (reference sequence). The germline V and J ends were trimmed by 5 bases and 2 bases, with 13 bases remaining between them.

V gene TRBV13 combines with J gene TRBJ2-3; D is possibly TRBD2 (6 bases). Germline V gene sequence: CDR1 PRHDT, CDR2 FYEKMQ (reference sequence). Trimming pared 8 bases from V and 3 bases from J, leaving 15 bases between. This CDR3 has 14 residues. CDR3 DNA sequence: TGTGCCAGCTCACCGGGCGGGGAAACAGATACGCAGTATTTT. Translation: CASSPGGETDTQYF.

This rearrangement joins TRBV19 to TRBJ2-4; a weak D match, TRBD1 (5 bases). V was shortened by 0 bases and J by 15 bases, with 18 bases between the two germline ends. Germline V gives CDR1 LNHDA, CDR2 SQIVND (reference sequence). This CDR3 comprises 14 residues. CDR3 loop: CASSIDVVTASVYF. The CDR3 DNA is TGTGCCAGTAGTATAGATGTGGTGACAGCTTCAGTGTACTTC.

This clone was seen a handful of times. V usage is TRBV18 and J usage is TRBJ1-1; 10 nucleotides agree with TRBD1. The CDR3 sequence is 16 residues long. With 3 bases clipped from V and 1 base from J, the junction kept 5 bases outside the gene matches. From germline, CDR1 is KGHSH and CDR2 LQKENI. CDR3 residues: CASSPRTGGTNTEAFF. As DNA, the CDR3 is TGTGCCAGCTCACCCCGGACAGGGGGTACGAACACTGAAGCTTTCTTT.